This passage covers 15 T cell receptor beta chains from one sample sequenced in a study of T cell responses to AZD1222 COVID-19 vaccine. Assay: immunoSEQ multiplex PCR; the TCRdb copy retains only in-frame clones and omits some. This table has some 69,000 clones, over 65% appearing once. The input for sequencing was peripheral blood, taken 28 days after the second AZD1222 dose. The receptors were sampled from an adult who received the AZD1222 COVID-19 vaccine.

The gene calls are TRBV10-2 and TRBJ2-3; TRBD1 or TRBD2 may be the D gene (5 bases each). The CDR3 is 14 amino acids. Per germline, CDR1 WSHSY and CDR2 SAAADI. V dropped 2 bases and J dropped 1 base, with 7 bases sitting between them. CDR3 DNA sequence: TGCGCCAGCAGTGAGCGGGGCCGCACAGATACGCAGTATTTT. Residues: CASSERGRTDTQYF.

This clone was seen many times. This chain joins TRBV20-1 and TRBJ2-1; 10 bases agree with TRBD2. The J segment lost 7 bases and the V segment lost 3 bases, leaving 9 bases of the junction unmatched. The CDR3 is 15 amino acids. The germline V gene encodes CDR1 DFQATT and CDR2 SNEGSKA (reference sequence). The CDR3 is CSASGGLARPNEQFF. The CDR3 coding sequence is TGCAGTGCTAGTGGGGGACTAGCGCGACCAAATGAGCAGTTCTTC.

The V gene is TRBV5-1, the J gene TRBJ2-1, with TRBD2 as a possible D gene (6 bases). Trimming took 4 bases from V and 4 from J, leaving 15 bases between them. CDR3 length: 15 residues. Germline CDR1 SGHRS, CDR2 YFSETQ. The CDR3 nucleotides read TGCGCCAGCAGCGGTGGTAATAGCGGATACAATGAGCAGTTCTTC. It specifies CASSGGNSGYNEQFF.

The chain recombines TRBV6-5 with TRBJ2-7; a possible D gene is TRBD1 (6 bases). Trimming stripped 2 bases from V and 3 bases from J, with 14 bases between. The germline CDR1 and CDR2 sequences are MNHEY and SVGAGI. The CDR3 consists of 15 residues. The CDR3 DNA reads as TGTGCCAGCAGTTACGGTTTGGGGGCCCTCTACGAGCAGTACTTC. Protein: CASSYGLGALYEQYF.

A few counts support this clone. The rearrangement uses TRBV19 and TRBJ1-1; 8 bases are shared with TRBD1. Germline CDR1 and CDR2: LNHDA and SQIVND (reference sequence). V shed 8 bases, J shed 2 bases, and the junction held 10 bases outside the gene matches. This CDR3 has 15 amino acids. CDR3 loop: CASRRGTGLNTEAFF. CDR3 DNA sequence: TGTGCCAGTCGCCGAGGGACAGGTCTTAACACTGAAGCTTTCTTT. Supplemented by reference TRBV19 and TRBJ1-1, the full variable domain reads DGGITQSPKYLFRKEGQNVTLSCEQNLNHDAMYWYRQDPGQGLRLIYYSQIVNDFQKGDIAEGYSVSREKKESFPLTVTSAQKNPTAFYLCASRRGTGLNTEAFFGQGTRLTVV.

The rearrangement links TRBV9 to TRBJ2-3, with D possibly being TRBD1 or TRBD2 (5 bases each). V shed 3 bases and J shed 6 bases, with 14 bases lying between them. Germline V gene sequence: CDR1 SGDLS, CDR2 YYNGEE. The CDR3 runs 14 residues. The CDR3 region has the DNA TGTGCCAGCAGCGCACAGTTCGGGGCGGATACGCAGTATTTT. This sequence encodes CASSAQFGADTQYF.

The rearrangement joins TRBV21-1 to TRBJ1-2; the table gives TRBD1 as D, unverified against the DNA. TRBV21-1 is recorded as a pseudogene. The CDR3 extends over 15 amino acids. DNA of the CDR3: TGTGCCACCCCCTCACACAGGGAGTGGAACTATGGCTACACCTTC. Translating gives CATPSHREWNYGYTF.

The rearrangement uses TRBV6-4 and TRBJ1-1; no definite D call. The CDR3 has 14 amino acids. With 3 bases removed from V and 4 bases from J, the gap between germline ends came to 12 bases. From germline, CDR1 is MRHNA and CDR2 SNTAGT. CDR3 residues: CASSDTDRGTEAFF. Written as DNA, the CDR3 is TGTGCCAGCAGTGATACAGATCGGGGCACTGAAGCTTTCTTT.

The chain couples TRBV28 to TRBJ2-1, with TRBD1 matching over 10 bases. CDR1 is MDHEN and CDR2 is SYDVKM in the germline V gene. The CDR3 is 14 amino acids. The junction had 7 bases not matched to a gene; V was cut back by 4 bases and J by 10 bases. CDR3 sequence: CASSSGTGVKEQFF. The CDR3 bases are TGTGCCAGCAGTTCCGGGACAGGGGTAAAGGAGCAGTTCTTC.

J is TRBJ2-3 and V is TRBV19; perhaps TRBD2 as D (5 bases). The V and J ends lost 7 bases and 4 bases respectively, with 12 bases between them. Germline loops: CDR1 LNHDA, CDR2 SQIVND (reference sequence). This CDR3 contains 13 residues. CDR3 protein: CASKLPAADTQYF. The CDR3 nucleotides read TGTGCCAGTAAGCTGCCAGCGGCAGATACGCAGTATTTT.

The J gene is TRBJ2-1, the V gene TRBV9, with D maybe TRBD2 (7 bases). This CDR3 contains 14 residues. V lost 4 bases to trimming and J lost 10 bases, with 18 bases between them. Germline V gene data show CDR1 as SGDLS and CDR2 as YYNGEE. The CDR3 sequence is CASSPPGAGGEQFF. For the CDR3, the DNA is TGTGCCAGCAGCCCCCCGGGGGCCGGGGGGGAGCAGTTCTTC.

This clone was observed a single time. The chain couples TRBV18 to TRBJ2-1, with a possible D match to TRBD2 (6 bases). Trimming stripped 0 bases from V and 8 bases from J, with 17 bases between. From germline, CDR1 is KGHSH and CDR2 LQKENI. There are 16 residues in the CDR3. The CDR3 DNA reads as TGTGCCAGCTCACCACCGGTTCTAGCGACTGGAGATGAGCAGTTCTTC. Translated: CASSPPVLATGDEQFF.

The chain joins TRBV6-5 to TRBJ1-2; TRBD1 matches at 8 bases. Germline lookup yields CDR1 MNHEY and CDR2 SVGAGI. This CDR3 has 13 residues. V shed 6 bases, J shed 8 bases, and the junction held 8 bases outside the gene matches. Here the CDR3 DNA reads TGTGCCAGCAGAGGACAGGGCCTAGGGGGCTACACCTTC. Protein: CASRGQGLGGYTF.

This sequence joins TRBV14 and TRBJ1-1, with D unresolved. Germline CDR1 reads SGHDN; CDR2 reads FVKESK. This CDR3 is 13 amino acids long. Between the trimmed V and J ends, which lost 6 bases and 7 bases, there was a span of 15 bases. CDR3 residues: CASRETGRGEAFF. CDR3 DNA sequence: TGTGCCAGCAGGGAGACGGGCCGCGGTGAAGCTTTCTTT. Full variable domain (outside the CDR3, taken from reference TRBV14 and TRBJ1-1): EAGVTQFPSHSVIEKGQTVTLRCDPISGHDNLYWYRRVMGKEIKFLLHFVKESKQDESGMPNNRFLAERTGGTYSTLKVQPAELEDSGVYFCASRETGRGEAFFGQGTRLTVV.

This clone was found once. The V gene is TRBV18, the J gene TRBJ2-3; either TRBD1 or TRBD2 may fit D (5 bases each). CDR1 and CDR2 (germline): KGHSH, LQKENI. Trimming removed 3 bases from V and 3 bases from J, with 13 bases in between. CDR3 length: 15 amino acids. DNA for the CDR3: TGTGCCAGCTCACCGGGACCTATTGGGACAGATACGCAGTATTTT. Its translation: CASSPGPIGTDTQYF. The whole variable domain, remainder taken from reference TRBV18 and TRBJ2-3, is NAGVMQNPRHLVRRRGQEARLRCSPMKGHSHVYWYRQLPEEGLKFMVYLQKENIIDESGMPKERFSAEFPKEGPSILRIQQVVRGDSAAYFCASSPGPIGTDTQYFGPGTRLTVL.